One sample yielded the 10 T cell receptor beta chains listed below, sequenced in a study of vaccination and CD4 T cells after COVID-19. Cultured CD4+ T-cell DNA underwent Oncomine TCR Beta short-read sequencing. TCRdb redid the calling of the PCR reads with MiXCR, one entry per CDR3 protein. The sample lists roughly 13,000 distinct CDR3 sequences, just under 75% occurring once. The sample's treatment: 10-day PBMC culture with coronavirus spike peptide pools or control peptides (ViraFEST assay). The antigens for these receptors are not known. Input material: CD4+ T cells from blood, cultured in vitro. These receptors came from a human donor who had recovered from COVID-19.

A few counts support this clonotype. This rearrangement joins TRBV27 to TRBJ2-3; no clear D gene. The CDR3 contains 14 residues. Germline assignment: CDR1 MNHEY and CDR2 SMNVEV (reference sequence). V dropped 3 bases and J dropped 2 bases, with 9 bases sitting between them. CDR3 sequence: CASSFFVDTDTQYF. CDR3 in DNA: TGTGCCAGCAGTTTTTTCGTCGACACAGATACGCAGTATTTT.

There are a few counts of this clonotype. The gene calls are TRBV20-1 and TRBJ2-7; D unclear. The V and J ends lost 4 bases and 4 bases respectively, with 8 bases between them. The V gene's germline CDR1 is DFQATT and CDR2 SNEGSKA (reference sequence). The CDR3 is 11 residues long. The CDR3 region is CSANSLYEQYF. Here the CDR3 DNA reads TGCAGTGCTAATAGTTTGTACGAGCAGTACTTC.

V is TRBV7-3 and J is TRBJ2-7; D not resolved. The germline CDR1 and CDR2 sequences are SGHTA and FQGTGA. This CDR3 region has 13 residues. V was clipped by 2 bases and J by 5 bases, with 10 bases between them. CDR3 residues: CASSLRVADEQYF. CDR3 bases: TGTGCCAGCAGCTTACGTGTGGCAGACGAGCAGTACTTC.

In this sample, this clonotype turned up a few times. The CDR3 spells CASTLGTGRSGYTF. DNA of the CDR3: TGTGCCAGCACCCTTGGGACAGGGCGTAGTGGCTACACCTTC. The chain couples TRBV2 to TRBJ1-2, with 9 bases fitting TRBD1. Germline V gene sequence: CDR1 SNHLY, CDR2 FYNNEI. The V gene end was trimmed by 7 bases and the J gene end by 7 bases; junction bases not matched to a gene: 10. The CDR3 is made up of 14 amino acids.

J is TRBJ2-2 and V is TRBV7-9, with 8 nucleotides matching TRBD1. The CDR3 is 14 amino acids. After removal of 9 bases from V and 7 bases from J, the junction contained 10 bases not matched to a gene. Germline lookup yields CDR1 SEHNR and CDR2 FQNEAQ (reference sequence). The CDR3 coding sequence is TGTGCCAGTCTAAACGCAGGGGGCCACGGGGAGCTGTTTTTT. Translating it yields CASLNAGGHGELFF.

J is TRBJ2-7 and V is TRBV28, with a possible D match to TRBD2 (5 bases). This CDR3 has 13 amino acids. V dropped 11 bases and J dropped 0 bases, with 14 bases sitting between them. Germline-derived CDR1 and CDR2 are MDHEN and SYDVKM. This chain's CDR3 is CAARAPSSYEQYF. CDR3 nucleotide sequence: TGTGCCGCGAGGGCTCCTAGCTCCTACGAGCAGTACTTC.

This chain connects TRBV6-1 to TRBJ2-4, with no clear D. The CDR3 runs to 15 residues. V lost 6 bases and J 3 bases, leaving 15 bases between the germline ends. CDR1 MNHNS and CDR2 SASEGT come from the germline V gene. CDR3 in DNA: TGTGCCAGCAGGAGACCACCCTTTGACAAAAACATTCAGTACTTC. Amino acid sequence: CASRRPPFDKNIQYF.

This chain joins TRBV11-2 and TRBJ1-4; a weak D match, TRBD1 (6 bases). Germline CDR1 and CDR2: SGHAT and FQNNGV. Trimming took off 0 bases at V and 5 bases at J, with 13 bases between the two ends. CDR3 length: 16 amino acids. In DNA, the CDR3 is TGTGCCAGCAGCTTAGAAGGTCACAGGGCGAATGAAAAACTGTTTTTT. Translation: CASSLEGHRANEKLFF. Full variable domain (rest looked up from reference TRBV11-2 and TRBJ1-4): EAGVAQSPRYKIIEKRQSVAFWCNPISGHATLYWYQQILGQGPKLLIQFQNNGVVDDSQLPKDRFSAERLKGVDSTLKIQPAKLEDSAVYLCASSLEGHRANEKLFFGSGTQLSVL.

This clonotype was observed a few times. The chain couples TRBV20-1 to TRBJ1-2; D is unclear. Per germline, CDR1 DFQATT and CDR2 SNEGSKA (reference sequence). This CDR3 has 12 amino acids. Trimming shortened V by 4 bases and J by 2 bases, and 8 bases separated the two germline ends. In nucleotides, the CDR3 is TGCAGTGCTACGGACGGAAACTATGGCTACACCTTC. Its translation is CSATDGNYGYTF.

The rearrangement uses TRBV20-1 and TRBJ1-4; D gene unclear. The CDR3 is made up of 17 amino acids. The germline CDR1 and CDR2 sequences are DFQATT and SNEGSKA (reference sequence). Trimming removed 1 base from V and 5 bases from J, with 20 bases in between. CDR3 in DNA: TGCAGTGCTAGAGGCATTGGCTTAAGTCATGGGAATGAAAAACTGTTTTTT. Encoded protein: CSARGIGLSHGNEKLFF.